This TCR beta chain was recovered during a study of T cell changes during pregnancy in multiple sclerosis. Sequencing was performed with immunoSEQ multiplex PCR; in TCRdb, only in-frame clones are kept and a portion is missing. The top ten clones hold around 4.8% of a sample with roughly 36,000 clones, roughly 90% of them seen once. Specimen: peripheral blood, collected in the second trimester of pregnancy. The receptor comes from a female donor in good health, enrolled as a control in a pregnancy study.

Here the CDR3 DNA reads TGTGCCAGCAGTCCCGCCGGCCGGGGGCTAGCGGGAGGAAGCTCCTACGAGCAGTACTTC. Its protein product is CASSPAGRGLAGGSSYEQYF. The rearrangement links TRBV28 to TRBJ2-7; 11 bases match TRBD2. The CDR3 is 20 amino acids. The J segment lost 0 bases and the V segment lost 5 bases, leaving 18 bases of the junction unmatched. The germline gives CDR1 MDHEN, CDR2 SYDVKM.